The sequence of this T cell receptor (beta chain) was determined in a study of blood T cell repertoires in COVID-19. Germline CDR1 reads SGHRS; CDR2 reads YFSETQ. The CDR3 totals 16 residues. V was shortened by 4 bases and J by 6 bases, with 17 bases between the two germline ends. Profiling relied on immunoSEQ multiplex PCR, and the TCRdb table lists in-frame clones only, not all of them. The profile shows under 250,000 clones, roughly four fifths of them singletons. The sample was peripheral blood. V is TRBV5-1 and J is TRBJ1-6; D is unresolved. The receptor was derived from a man aged 50 to 60 with active or convalescent COVID-19. CDR3 DNA sequence: TGCGCCAGCAGCCCTGGCCCCGGAGGTATTAATTCACCCCTCCACTTT. Residues: CASSPGPGGINSPLHF.